Below, 4 T cell receptor beta chains from the same sample are listed, as sequenced in a study of blood T cell repertoires in COVID-19. Measured with immunoSEQ multiplex PCR; TCRdb has only the in-frame clones, and not every one. The sample includes roughly 100,000 clones, over 75% seen only once; the top ten take about 3.9%. The sample consisted of peripheral blood. The receptors come from a man over 45 with acute or convalescent COVID-19.

The chain couples TRBV30 to TRBJ2-1, with TRBD1 matching over 8 bases. CDR1 and CDR2 from the germline V gene are GTSNPN and SVGIG (reference sequence). V trimming: 3 bases; J trimming: 4 bases; junction bases outside the gene matches: 8. The length of the CDR3 is 15 residues. The CDR3 DNA follows: TGTGCCTGGAGCCAGGGGGCCTCTTCATACAATGAGCAGTTCTTC. Residues: CAWSQGASSYNEQFF.

V usage is TRBV11-3 and J usage is TRBJ1-2; D remains unclear. Trimming stripped 1 base from V and 4 bases from J, with 7 bases between. Germline assignment: CDR1 SGHNT and CDR2 YENEEA. The CDR3 contains 13 residues. CDR3 DNA: TGTGCCAGCAGCTTAGGCGGGCTCTATGGCTACACCTTC. Translated, it gives CASSLGGLYGYTF.

The table lists this clone with a count of one. The J gene is TRBJ1-1, the V gene TRBV11-2, with 7 positions matching TRBD1. CDR3 length equals 15 residues. Per the germline V gene, CDR1 is SGHAT and CDR2 is FQNNGV. V shed 4 bases and J 4 bases; nucleotides not matched to a gene: 9. Here the CDR3 reads CASSSPGTEATEAFF. The CDR3 nucleotides read TGTGCCAGCAGCTCACCCGGGACAGAGGCCACTGAAGCTTTCTTT.

The chain recombines TRBV11-2 with TRBJ2-7; TRBD2 is a possible D gene (5 bases). Germline assignment: CDR1 SGHAT and CDR2 FQNNGV. Trimming left V 5 bases short and J 7 bases short, with 15 bases between. CDR3 length equals 13 residues. CDR3: CASSNGPTGEQYF. The CDR3 DNA follows: TGTGCCAGCAGCAACGGGCCGACGGGGGAGCAGTACTTC.